This entry lists 20 T cell receptor beta chains sequenced from one sample in a study of blood T cells in healthy people across ages (dated by TCRdb to the mid-2010s). To prepare the library, 5' RACE was applied. Data came from an Illumina HiSeq 2500. A second PCR of roughly 7 to 11 cycles was performed with a sample-barcoded 5' primer and a J-beta primer mix. TCRdb ran its own pipeline on the public reads, namely fastp trimming at Q25 and MiXCR clone calling, and kept in-frame beta chains. Entries that share a CDR3 protein sequence are merged under the most common genes and DNA. This sample comprises around 580,000 distinct CDR3 sequences, roughly 48% of them detected only once. The ten top clones hold approximately 23% of the sample. Sequenced sample: blood. These TCRs come from a man older than 75 in good health.

About this clonotype itself: One junction end does not reproduce the germline sequence, and a read error may be involved. The chain recombines TRBV7-2 with TRBJ2-4; 10 nucleotides line up with TRBD2. The last part of the DNA fits TRBJ2-7 better; the J call may be wrong. Germline loops: CDR1 SGHTA, CDR2 FQGNSA. CDR3 length: 17 amino acids. CDR3: CASGLRGASGSAYEQYF. For the CDR3, the DNA is TGTGCCAGCGGCTTACGGGGGGCTAGCGGGAGTGCTTACGAGCAGTACTTC.

The rearrangement links TRBV24-1 to TRBJ2-1; possible D gene TRBD2, 6 bases. Germline loops: CDR1 KGHDR, CDR2 SFDVKD. The V end lost 3 bases, the J end lost 15 bases, and 17 bases lay between the germline ends. The CDR3 is made up of 13 amino acids. The CDR3 DNA reads TGTGCCACCAGTGATCCCGGTGGAGGGAGGATGTTCTTC. It translates to CATSDPGGGRMFF.

The chain combines TRBV2 with TRBJ1-6, with no clear D. The CDR3 loop spans 16 amino acids. The V gene lost 6 bases and the J gene lost 0 bases, with 12 bases spanning the gap. Germline V CDR1 and CDR2: SNHLY, FYNNEI. CDR3 DNA: TGTGCCAGCAGCGCAATTCGGAGCTCCTATAATTCACCCCTCCACTTT. Its translation: CASSAIRSSYNSPLHF.

This clonotype was found a few times. The V gene is TRBV5-1, the J gene TRBJ1-2; 8 nucleotides line up with TRBD1. The CDR3 consists of 17 residues. Germline V lookup: CDR1 SGHRS, CDR2 YFSETQ. Germline trimming cut 2 bases from V and 3 bases from J; bases unmatched to any gene: 12. The CDR3 nucleotides are TGCGCCAGCAGCTTATCGACAGGGGCCTCAGGGGACTATGGCTACACCTTC. Translation: CASSLSTGASGDYGYTF.

This clonotype was detected ten times or more. V gene TRBV6-6 combines with J gene TRBJ2-7; TRBD1 matches 7 bases. The V and J ends lost 6 bases and 5 bases, in that order; junction bases with no gene match: 10. From germline, CDR1 is MNHNY and CDR2 SVGAGI (reference sequence). The CDR3 is 14 residues long. CDR3 sequence: CASSSQGVIHEQYF. For the CDR3, the DNA is TGTGCCAGCAGCTCGCAGGGGGTAATCCACGAGCAGTACTTC.

The chain joins TRBV2 to TRBJ2-1; D possibly uses TRBD1 or TRBD2 (6 bases each). With 7 bases removed from V and 5 bases from J, the gap between germline ends came to 15 bases. The CDR3 length is 14 residues. Germline V gene sequence: CDR1 SNHLY, CDR2 FYNNEI. This chain's CDR3 is CASTGAGTNNEQFF. In DNA form, the CDR3 reads TGTGCCAGCACGGGGGCAGGAACTAACAATGAGCAGTTCTTC.

The genes are TRBV12-3 or TRBV12-4 and TRBJ1-2; 7 bases are a match to TRBD1. The trim removed 2 bases at V and 8 bases at J, leaving 8 bases unmatched. The length of the CDR3 is 14 residues. CDR3 amino acids: CASSLRGGADGYTF. For the CDR3, the DNA is TGTGCCAGCAGTTTAAGAGGGGGCGCAGACGGCTACACCTTC.

The sample holds a few counts of this clonotype. The V and J genes are TRBV6-5 and TRBJ2-7; TRBD2 matches at 8 bases. The CDR3 has 16 residues. V shed 0 bases, J shed 3 bases, and the junction held 7 bases outside the gene matches. Per germline, CDR1 MNHEY and CDR2 SVGAGI. The chain's CDR3 is CASSYSGRTSGYEQYF. DNA for the CDR3: TGTGCCAGCAGTTACTCGGGAAGAACTAGCGGCTACGAGCAGTACTTC.

Remarks on this clonotype: One base away lies a much larger clone, so this may be a sequencing read error. The V and J genes are TRBV6-6 and TRBJ2-7; tentatively, D is TRBD2 (5 bases). Germline V gives CDR1 MNHNY, CDR2 SVGAGI (reference sequence). The CDR3 is made up of 12 amino acids. The CDR3 coding sequence is TGTACCAGCACCTCGGAGGTGTACGAGCAGTACTTC. This encodes CTSTSEVYEQYF.

The table lists this clonotype with a few counts. This sequence joins TRBV6-5 and TRBJ1-1; 8 nucleotides match TRBD1. The CDR3 extends over 13 amino acids. With V trimmed by 6 bases and J by 5 bases, 5 bases remained unmatched. From germline, CDR1 is MNHEY and CDR2 SVGAGI. The CDR3 reads CASRHRGGTEAFF. For the CDR3, the DNA is TGTGCCAGCAGGCACAGGGGGGGAACTGAAGCTTTCTTT.

This clonotype came up a few times. The chain carries TRBV6-4 and TRBJ2-7; TRBD2 agrees at 9 bases. J was trimmed by 8 bases and V by 1 base; bases with no gene match: 9. The CDR3 extends over 15 amino acids. The V gene's germline CDR1 is MRHNA and CDR2 SNTAGT. CDR3 loop: CASSDLAGDITKQYF. The CDR3 DNA sequence: TGTGCCAGCAGTGACTTAGCGGGGGATATTACGAAGCAGTACTTC.

As to this clonotype: One base away lies a much larger clone, so this may be a sequencing read error. This chain uses TRBV6-6 with TRBJ1-5; D possibly corresponds to TRBD1 (6 bases). Germline CDR1 is MNHNY and CDR2 is SVGAGI (reference sequence). The CDR3 has 14 residues. V dropped 11 bases and J dropped 5 bases, with 19 bases sitting between them. This CDR3 reads CAGTRREGDQPQHF. The CDR3 DNA reads as TGTGCCGGCACCCGGAGGGAGGGGGATCAGCCCCAGCATTTT.

A remark on this clonotype: Mismatch with germline at one junction end may stem from a read error. V gene TRBV6-6 combines with J gene TRBJ2-5; D perhaps matches TRBD1 (7 bases). CDR1 and CDR2 from the germline V gene are MNHNY and SVGAGI (reference sequence). This CDR3 spans 16 amino acids. This chain's CDR3 is CASNTRGVAWDNGQYF. The CDR3 bases are TGTGCCAGCAACACCAGGGGGGTTGCGTGGGACAATGGGCAGTACTTT.

The rearrangement joins TRBV7-2 to TRBJ1-4; D is ambiguous. The CDR3 loop spans 14 amino acids. Germline V gives CDR1 SGHTA, CDR2 FQGNSA. V was trimmed by 1 base and J by 6 bases, leaving 9 bases between them. Here the CDR3 DNA reads TGTGCCAGCAGCTTAGTTCGGATGGATGAAAAACTGTTTTTT. Encoded protein: CASSLVRMDEKLFF.

This clonotype was seen a few times. This chain joins TRBV6-5 and TRBJ1-4; D perhaps matches TRBD1 (6 bases). The CDR3 is 14 residues long. The V gene's germline CDR1 is MNHEY and CDR2 SVGAGI. With 5 bases removed from V and 8 bases from J, the gap between germline ends came to 15 bases. The CDR3 region is CASSPQGGGEKLFF. The CDR3 DNA reads as TGTGCCAGCAGTCCACAGGGAGGGGGGGAAAAACTGTTTTTT.

This rearrangement joins TRBV6-1 to TRBJ1-5; TRBD1 aligns across 8 bases. The CDR3 spans 14 residues. The V and J ends lost 3 bases and 3 bases, in that order; junction bases with no gene match: 1. CDR1 and CDR2 (germline): MNHNS, SASEGT. Here the CDR3 reads CASSEDRDNQPQHF. CDR3 DNA sequence: TGTGCCAGCAGTGAGGACAGGGACAATCAGCCCCAGCATTTT.

This clonotype occurred many times. The CDR3 coding sequence is TGTGCCAGCAGGACTTCCGGGACAGGGTCCTCCTACGAGCAGTACTTC. Translating it yields CASRTSGTGSSYEQYF. This chain links TRBV6-6 with TRBJ2-7, with 9 bases identical to TRBD1. Germline-derived CDR1 and CDR2 are MNHNY and SVGAGI (reference sequence). CDR3 length equals 16 residues. The trim removed 6 bases at V and 0 bases at J, leaving 9 bases unmatched.

The chain couples TRBV12-3 or TRBV12-4 to TRBJ2-7, with D possibly being TRBD2 (6 bases). Trimming stripped 7 bases from V and 4 bases from J, with 14 bases between. CDR3 length equals 13 residues. The chain's CDR3 is CASNRDFGYEQYF. The CDR3 bases are TGTGCCAGCAACCGGGACTTCGGTTACGAGCAGTACTTC.

A few counts support this clonotype. The chain joins TRBV5-4 to TRBJ2-5; 8 bases are a match to TRBD2. V lost 3 bases and J lost 3; bases outside the gene matches: 4. From germline, CDR1 is SGHNT and CDR2 YYREEE (reference sequence). The CDR3 covers 14 residues. Here the CDR3 reads CASSSTSGKETQYF. The CDR3 coding sequence is TGTGCCAGCAGCTCTACTAGCGGTAAAGAGACCCAGTACTTC.

The chain employs TRBV7-2 and TRBJ2-3; maybe TRBD1 (5 bases). V was cut by 5 bases and J by 0 bases, with 15 bases left in between. The CDR3 spans 16 residues. Germline CDR1 and CDR2: SGHTA and FQGNSA. The CDR3 reads CASSGATEPSTDTQYF. CDR3 DNA: TGTGCCAGCAGCGGAGCGACAGAGCCTAGCACAGATACGCAGTATTTT.